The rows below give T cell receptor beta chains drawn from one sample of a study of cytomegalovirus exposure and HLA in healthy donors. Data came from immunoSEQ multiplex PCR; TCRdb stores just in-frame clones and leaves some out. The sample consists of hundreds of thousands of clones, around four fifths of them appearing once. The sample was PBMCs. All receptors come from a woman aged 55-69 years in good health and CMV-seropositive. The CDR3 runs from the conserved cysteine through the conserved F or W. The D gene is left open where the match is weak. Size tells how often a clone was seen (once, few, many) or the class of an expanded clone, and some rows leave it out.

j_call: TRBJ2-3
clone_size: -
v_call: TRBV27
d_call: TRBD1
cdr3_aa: CASSSGDRGPPDTQYF
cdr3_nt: TGTGCCAGCAGTTCGGGAGACAGGGGTCCGCCAGATACGCAGTATTTT

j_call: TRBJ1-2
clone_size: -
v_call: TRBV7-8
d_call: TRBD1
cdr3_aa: CASSTGQGGYGYTF
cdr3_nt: TGTGCCAGCAGCACCGGACAGGGTGGCTATGGCTACACCTTC

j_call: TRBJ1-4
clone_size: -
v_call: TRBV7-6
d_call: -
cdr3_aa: CASSFRSPGNEKLFF
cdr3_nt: TGTGCCAGCAGCTTTCGCTCCCCGGGTAATGAAAAACTGTTTTTT

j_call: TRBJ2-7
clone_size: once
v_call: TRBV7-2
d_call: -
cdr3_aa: CASSRGLASYEQYF
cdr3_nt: TGTGCCAGCAGCCGTGGGCTAGCTTCCTACGAGCAGTACTTC

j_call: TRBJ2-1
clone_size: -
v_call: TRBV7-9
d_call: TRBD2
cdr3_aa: CASSSGTSGAYNEQFF
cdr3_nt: TGTGCCAGCAGCTCCGGGACTAGCGGGGCCTACAATGAGCAGTTCTTC

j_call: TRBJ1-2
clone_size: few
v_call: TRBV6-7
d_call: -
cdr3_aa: CASSYGRAENYSDGYTF
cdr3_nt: TGTGCCAGCAGTTACGGGCGGGCAGAGAACTATTCGGATGGCTACACCTTC

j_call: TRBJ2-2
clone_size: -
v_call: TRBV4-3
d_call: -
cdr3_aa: CASSQGAGATTGELFF
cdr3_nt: TGCGCCAGCAGCCAGGGGGCGGGGGCTACCACCGGGGAGCTGTTTTTT

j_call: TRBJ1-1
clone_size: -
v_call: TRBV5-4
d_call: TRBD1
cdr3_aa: CASSLKGAAWAFF
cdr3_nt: TGTGCCAGCAGCTTAAAGGGGGCCGCGTGGGCTTTCTTT

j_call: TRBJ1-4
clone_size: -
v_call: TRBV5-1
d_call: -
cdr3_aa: CASSLQGPQEKLFF
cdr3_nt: TGCGCCAGCAGCTTACAGGGCCCTCAGGAAAAACTGTTTTTT

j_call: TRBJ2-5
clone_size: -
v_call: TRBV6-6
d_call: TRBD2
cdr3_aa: CASSYLTSGQETQYF
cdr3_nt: TGTGCCAGCAGTTACTTAACTAGCGGACAAGAGACCCAGTACTTC

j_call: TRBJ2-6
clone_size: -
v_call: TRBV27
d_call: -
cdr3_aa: CASSGADTSGANVLTF
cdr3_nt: TGTGCCAGCAGTGGGGCAGATACCTCTGGGGCCAACGTCCTGACTTTC

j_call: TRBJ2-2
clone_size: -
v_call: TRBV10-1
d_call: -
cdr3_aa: CASAIDITGELFF
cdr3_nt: TGCGCCAGCGCGATCGACATAACCGGGGAGCTGTTCTTT

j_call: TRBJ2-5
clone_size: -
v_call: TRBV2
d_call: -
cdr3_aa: CASQEGEETQYF
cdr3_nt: TGTGCCAGTCAGGAAGGGGAAGAGACCCAGTACTTC

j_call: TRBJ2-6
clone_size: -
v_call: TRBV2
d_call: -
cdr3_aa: CASSSQGTGANVLTF
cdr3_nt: TGTGCCAGCAGTTCGCAGGGGACTGGGGCCAACGTCCTGACTTTC

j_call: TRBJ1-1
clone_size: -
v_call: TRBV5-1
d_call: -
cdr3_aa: CASSGHNMNTEAFF
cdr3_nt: TGCGCCAGCAGTGGACACAACATGAACACTGAAGCTTTCTTT

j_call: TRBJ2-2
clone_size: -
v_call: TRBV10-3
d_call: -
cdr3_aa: CAISDRLVGGVASHTGELFF
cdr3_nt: TGTGCCATCAGTGATCGTCTAGTGGGCGGTGTAGCTAGCCACACCGGGGAGCTGTTTTTT

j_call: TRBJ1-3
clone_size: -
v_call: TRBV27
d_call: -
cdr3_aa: CASSLRGRAGNTIYF
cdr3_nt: TGTGCCAGCAGTTTAAGGGGGAGGGCTGGAAACACCATATATTTT

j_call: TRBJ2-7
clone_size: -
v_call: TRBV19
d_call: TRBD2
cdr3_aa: CATVGLAGSEQYF
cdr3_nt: TGTGCCACCGTCGGACTAGCTGGGAGCGAGCAGTACTTC

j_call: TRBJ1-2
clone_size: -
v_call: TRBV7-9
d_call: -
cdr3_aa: CASSLAGQGPSSNYGYTF
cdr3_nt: TGTGCCAGCAGCTTAGCTGGACAAGGCCCGTCCTCTAACTATGGCTACACCTTC

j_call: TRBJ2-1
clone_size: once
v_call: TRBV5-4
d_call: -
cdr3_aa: CASSPDFWRGANEQFF
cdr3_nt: TGTGCCAGCAGCCCCGACTTCTGGAGGGGAGCCAATGAGCAGTTCTTC

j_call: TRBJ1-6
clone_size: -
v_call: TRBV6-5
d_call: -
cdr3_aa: CASRTDGISPLHF
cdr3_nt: TGTGCCAGCAGGACGGACGGGATTTCACCCCTCCACTTT

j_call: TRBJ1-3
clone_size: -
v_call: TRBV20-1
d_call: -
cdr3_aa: CSANLGNTIYF
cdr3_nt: TGCAGTGCTAATCTTGGAAACACCATATATTTT

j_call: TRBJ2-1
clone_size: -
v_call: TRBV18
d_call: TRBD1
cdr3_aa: CASSSKGQSNEQFF
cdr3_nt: TGTGCCAGCTCATCCAAGGGACAGAGCAATGAGCAGTTCTTC

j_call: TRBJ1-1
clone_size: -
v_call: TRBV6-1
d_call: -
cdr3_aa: CASTTGLNTEAFF
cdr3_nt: TGTGCCAGCACGACAGGCTTGAACACTGAAGCTTTCTTT

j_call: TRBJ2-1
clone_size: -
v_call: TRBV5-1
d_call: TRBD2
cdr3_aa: CASSVLSGSEQFF
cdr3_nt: TGCGCCAGCAGCGTCCTTAGCGGGAGTGAGCAGTTCTTC

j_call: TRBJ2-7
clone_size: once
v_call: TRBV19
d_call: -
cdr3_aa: CASSRTTSMTYEQYF
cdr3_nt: TGTGCCAGCAGCAGGACAACCAGCATGACCTACGAGCAGTACTTC

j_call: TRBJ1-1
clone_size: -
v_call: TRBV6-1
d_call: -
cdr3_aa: CASSAPGDWNTEAFF
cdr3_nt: TGTGCCAGCAGTGCCCCGGGGGACTGGAACACTGAAGCTTTCTTT

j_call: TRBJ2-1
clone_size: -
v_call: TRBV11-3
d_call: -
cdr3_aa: CASSLIANEQFF
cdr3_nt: TGTGCCAGCAGCCTAATAGCAAATGAGCAGTTCTTC

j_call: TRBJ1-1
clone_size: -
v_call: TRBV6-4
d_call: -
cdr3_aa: CASSVQGNTEAFF
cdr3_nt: TGTGCCAGCAGTGTCCAGGGGAACACTGAAGCTTTCTTT

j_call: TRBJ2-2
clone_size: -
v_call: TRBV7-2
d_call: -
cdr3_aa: CASSYSGGANTGELFF
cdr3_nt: TGTGCCAGCAGCTACTCAGGCGGGGCGAACACCGGGGAGCTGTTTTTT

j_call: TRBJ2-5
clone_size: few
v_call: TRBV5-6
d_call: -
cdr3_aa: CASSPGLRSATQYF
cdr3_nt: TGTGCCAGCAGCCCGGGACTCCGGTCCGCGACCCAGTACTTC

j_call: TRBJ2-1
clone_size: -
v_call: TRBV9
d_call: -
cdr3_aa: CASSVSSSSNEQFF
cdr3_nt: TGTGCCAGCAGCGTGTCATCGAGTTCGAATGAGCAGTTCTTC

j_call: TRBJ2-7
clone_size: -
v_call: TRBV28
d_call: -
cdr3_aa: CASIRGTATYEQYF
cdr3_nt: TGTGCCAGCATCCGCGGGACGGCTACCTACGAGCAGTACTTC

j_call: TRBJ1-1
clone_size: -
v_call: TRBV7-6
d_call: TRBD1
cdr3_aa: CASSIGQDTEAFF
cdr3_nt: TGTGCCAGCAGCATCGGACAGGACACTGAAGCTTTCTTT

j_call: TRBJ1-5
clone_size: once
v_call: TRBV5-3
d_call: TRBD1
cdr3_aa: CARSLLGQERNQPQHF
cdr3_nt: TGTGCCAGAAGCCTACTAGGACAGGAACGCAATCAGCCCCAGCATTTT

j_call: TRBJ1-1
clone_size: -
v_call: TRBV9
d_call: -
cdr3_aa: CASSVQGGAEAFF
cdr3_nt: TGTGCCAGCAGCGTCCAGGGTGGCGCTGAAGCTTTCTTT

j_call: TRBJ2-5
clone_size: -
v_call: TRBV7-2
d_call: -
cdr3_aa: CASSRIASAKTQYF
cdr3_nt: TGTGCCAGCAGCAGAATCGCTAGCGCTAAGACCCAGTACTTC

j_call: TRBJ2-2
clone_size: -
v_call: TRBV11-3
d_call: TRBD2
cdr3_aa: CASSPMGPGLAGNTGELFF
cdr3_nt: TGTGCCAGCAGCCCAATGGGTCCGGGACTAGCGGGAAACACCGGGGAGCTGTTTTTT

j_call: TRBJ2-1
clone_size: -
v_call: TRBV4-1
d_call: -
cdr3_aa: CASSQGQTYNEQFF
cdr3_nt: TGCGCCAGCAGCCAAGGACAAACCTACAATGAGCAGTTCTTC

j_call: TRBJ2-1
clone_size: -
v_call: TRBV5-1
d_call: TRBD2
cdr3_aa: CASSNPGKRGGYNEQFF
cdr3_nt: TGCGCCAGCAGCAACCCCGGGAAGCGGGGGGGCTACAATGAGCAGTTCTTC

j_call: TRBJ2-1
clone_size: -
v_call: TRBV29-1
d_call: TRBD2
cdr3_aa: CSVDMVGGPGNEQFF
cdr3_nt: TGCAGCGTTGATATGGTGGGAGGGCCGGGGAATGAGCAGTTCTTC

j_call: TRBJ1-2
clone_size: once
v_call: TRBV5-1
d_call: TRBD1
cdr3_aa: CASSSTGVADYGYTF
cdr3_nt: TGCGCCAGCAGCTCCACAGGGGTTGCAGACTATGGCTACACCTTC

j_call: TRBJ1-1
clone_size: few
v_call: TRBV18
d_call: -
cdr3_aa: CASSPPTWAGNTEAFF
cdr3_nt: TGTGCCAGCTCACCCCCGACGTGGGCGGGGAACACTGAAGCTTTCTTT

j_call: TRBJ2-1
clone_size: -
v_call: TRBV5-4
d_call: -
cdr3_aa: CASSPSRDISYNEQFF
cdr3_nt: TGTGCCAGCAGCCCTTCTCGGGACATATCCTACAATGAGCAGTTCTTC

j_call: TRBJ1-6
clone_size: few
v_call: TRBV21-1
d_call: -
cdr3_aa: CASRSPPGEGAPLHF
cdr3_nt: TGTGCCAGCAGATCCCCCCCGGGAGAGGGAGCACCCCTCCACTTT